The sequence of this T cell receptor (beta chain) was determined in a study of CXCR3-negative and CXCR3-positive naive CD8 T cells. The CDR3 runs 18 residues. Each TRB cDNA library was prepared by 5' RACE (with UMI labels). TCRdb reanalyzed the 5' RACE reads and collapses them to one entry per CDR3 protein, without DNA. The listing records 69,000 or so distinct CDR3 sequences. Sorts that each held 250,000 to 300,000 cells were run in triplicate for every CD8+ T cell subset. Source material: naive CXCR3- CD8+ T cells from blood. Regarding subset: CD45RO-CCR7+CD27+CD95- naive CD8+ T cells lacking CXCR3 (TNR3-). The rearrangement uses TRBV21-1 and TRBJ2-4; checking the TCRdb D call of TRBD1 is not possible without DNA. TRBV21-1 is a pseudogene. The sequence derives from a human donor in good health. Some clones in this sample may be carry-over from other donors' samples. The CDR3: CASSKSARTDLAKNIQYF.